Below, 6 T cell receptor beta chains from the same sample are listed, as sequenced in a study of blood T cell repertoires in COVID-19. Profiled with immunoSEQ multiplex PCR; TCRdb holds only in-frame clones, not every one. The table lists around 270,000 clones, around 80% of them singletons. The sequenced sample was peripheral blood. The receptors were sampled from a man aged 55 to 70 with acute or convalescent COVID-19.

The chain joins TRBV28 to TRBJ2-5; 13 bases align to TRBD2. The CDR3 spans 16 residues. Germline loops: CDR1 MDHEN, CDR2 SYDVKM. Losses at the gene ends were 8 bases for V and 4 bases for J; bases not matched to a gene: 10. The CDR3, as DNA: TGTGCCAGCGTTCGGCCTCGGACTAGCGGGAGAGAGACCCAGTACTTC. It encodes CASVRPRTSGRETQYF.

CDR3 residues: CASSSGHTDTQYF. The CDR3 DNA sequence: TGTGCCAGCTCAAGCGGTCACACAGATACGCAGTATTTT. This sequence joins TRBV6-5 and TRBJ2-3, with D possibly TRBD2 on 5 matching bases. CDR1 and CDR2 from the germline V gene are MNHEY and SVGAGI. The ends were cut back, 8 bases at V and 2 bases at J, with 11 bases in the middle. The CDR3 totals 13 residues.

The chain has TRBV5-5 and TRBJ2-6; D remains unclear. The length of the CDR3 is 16 residues. Germline V lookup: CDR1 SGHKS, CDR2 YYEKEE (reference sequence). Trimming took 0 bases from V and 3 from J, leaving 10 bases between them. The CDR3 DNA is TGTGCCAGCAGCTTGGATCCGGTCGGTGGGGCCAACGTCCTGACTTTC. It translates to CASSLDPVGGANVLTF.

This chain connects TRBV4-1 to TRBJ1-5, with 7 nucleotides matching TRBD1. V gave up 2 bases and J gave up 2 bases; unmatched junction bases: 6. The V gene's germline CDR1 is MGHRA and CDR2 YSYEKL. This CDR3 spans 16 amino acids. The CDR3 loop reads CASSQRRQGGNQPQHF. In DNA form, the CDR3 reads TGCGCCAGCAGCCAACGCAGACAGGGCGGCAATCAGCCCCAGCATTTT.

This clone was recorded only once. The chain has TRBV23-1 and TRBJ1-3; D gene ambiguous. TRBV23-1 is noted as an ORF with a role that remains uncertain. V was cut by 4 bases and J by 0 bases, with 13 bases left in between. This CDR3 comprises 16 residues. CDR3 DNA: TGCGCCAGCAGTCCAAAAAGCATCATCTCTGGAAACACCATATATTTT. Protein sequence: CASSPKSIISGNTIYF.

V is TRBV29-1 and J is TRBJ2-3; D may be TRBD2 (6 bases). The CDR3 has 14 residues. V was pared by 8 bases and J by 0 bases, with 15 bases between. CDR1 is SQVTM and CDR2 is ANQGSEA in the germline V gene. CDR3 sequence: CSLMRDLSTDTQYF. The CDR3 coding sequence is TGCAGCCTGATGCGGGACCTTAGCACAGATACGCAGTATTTT.